This T cell receptor beta chain was profiled in a study of T cell repertoires in cytomegalovirus infection. About the research overall: Shared public TCR beta signatures pointed to both CMV infection and a matching HLA type. Whole-study results and caveats: CMV-specific TCR beta clonotypes restricted by HLA-C were the ones dominating the ex vivo response.

The CDR3 is 16 amino acids. CDR1 is SGDLS, CDR2 YYNGEE, per germline. V lost 4 bases, J lost 5 bases, and 6 bases stayed unmatched. TCRdb processed the reads anew with MiXCR; each CDR3 protein has one entry. The sample has around 530,000 distinct CDR3 sequences; about 30% are singletons. This clonotype showed up just a few times. No antigen is known for it. V and J are TRBV9 and TRBJ2-3; TRBD2 matches at 14 bases. The sequencing sample was made of PBMCs. This clonotype was sampled from a human donor in good health (CMV status not recorded). Some clones in this sample may be carry-over from other donors' samples. CDR3 residues: CASSPTSGRARDTQYF. The CDR3 region has the DNA TGTGCCAGCAGCCCGACTAGCGGGAGGGCCAGAGATACGCAGTATTTT.